These 12 T cell receptor beta chains came from one sample sequenced in a study of patients and donors after allogeneic stem cell transplantation. Using its own MiXCR run on the RT-PCR reads, TCRdb lists one record per CDR3 protein. This table holds some 880,000 distinct CDR3 sequences, roughly 18% found once. The material sequenced was blood, either unsorted or a sorted T cell fraction (not recorded which). The receptors come from a human donor who was either an allogeneic HSCT recipient or a stem cell or donor lymphocyte infusion donor (not recorded which). It is not recorded whose cells these are; they may come from a transplant donor.

The chain employs TRBV7-3 and TRBJ2-2; a weak D match, TRBD1 (6 bases). This CDR3 has 15 residues. V gave up 5 bases and J gave up 6 bases, with 16 bases separating them. Germline assignment: CDR1 SGHTA and CDR2 FQGTGA. The chain's CDR3 is CASSGGPPGSGELFF. Written as DNA, the CDR3 is TGTGCCAGCAGCGGGGGCCCTCCGGGGTCCGGGGAGCTGTTTTTT.

There are a few counts of this clonotype. The chain carries TRBV7-9 and TRBJ1-5; D possibly corresponds to TRBD1 (6 bases). V was cut by 4 bases and J by 3 bases, with 19 bases left in between. CDR1 and CDR2 from the germline V gene are SEHNR and FQNEAQ (reference sequence). This CDR3 has 17 residues. In DNA, the CDR3 is TGTGCCAGCAGCTCTTACAGAGGGGGGGGGATCAATCAGCCCCAGCATTTT. It translates to CASSSYRGGGINQPQHF.

This clonotype was picked up a small number of times. V usage is TRBV7-2 and J usage is TRBJ2-7; D is perhaps TRBD2 (5 bases). V was pared by 7 bases and J by 3 bases, with 16 bases between. Per germline, CDR1 SGHTA and CDR2 FQGNSA. CDR3 size: 14 residues. The CDR3 here is CASIRLGLNYEQYF. DNA for the CDR3: TGTGCCAGCATCCGGCTTGGACTTAACTACGAGCAGTACTTC.

In its sample, this clonotype was seen a few times. The rearrangement joins TRBV27 to TRBJ2-4, with D possibly being TRBD1 (6 bases). The V end was cut by 5 bases, the J end by 6 bases, with 17 bases between. The CDR3 loop spans 15 amino acids. The germline CDR1 and CDR2 sequences are MNHEY and SMNVEV (reference sequence). CDR3 protein: CASSPKRGQVNIQYF. CDR3 in DNA: TGTGCCAGCAGTCCCAAACGGGGACAAGTAAACATTCAGTACTTC.

This clonotype was seen once. The rearrangement joins TRBV27 to TRBJ2-7; D unclear. The CDR3 covers 15 residues. Germline V lookup: CDR1 MNHEY, CDR2 SMNVEV (reference sequence). The ends were cut back, 4 bases at V and 6 bases at J, with 19 bases in the middle. For the CDR3, the DNA is TGTGCCAGCAGTTCACCTCTTCGGGCGATTGGCGAGCAGTACTTC. Translation: CASSSPLRAIGEQYF.

V usage is TRBV20-1 and J usage is TRBJ2-3, with 7 bases lining up with TRBD2. Germline CDR1 and CDR2: DFQATT and SNEGSKA (reference sequence). CDR3 length: 15 amino acids. The V segment lost 6 bases and the J segment 1 base; nucleotides outside the gene matches: 10. For the CDR3, the DNA is TGCAGTGCAATACTACTAGCGAGGGGCACAGATACGCAGTATTTT. Protein product: CSAILLARGTDTQYF.

This clonotype came up a few times. The genes are TRBV4-3 and TRBJ2-2; D may be TRBD1 (5 bases). The CDR3 totals 15 residues. V dropped 1 base and J dropped 4 bases, with 10 bases sitting between them. Germline CDR1 reads LGHNA; CDR2 reads YSLEER. The CDR3 loop reads CASSQGIRVTGELFF. The DNA for the CDR3 is TGCGCCAGCAGCCAAGGGATCAGGGTCACCGGGGAGCTGTTTTTT.

V gene TRBV7-9 combines with J gene TRBJ2-7; 7 nucleotides match TRBD1. Losses at the gene ends were 5 bases for V and 3 bases for J; bases not matched to a gene: 16. Per germline, CDR1 SEHNR and CDR2 FQNEAQ (reference sequence). This CDR3 region has 17 residues. The CDR3 DNA reads TGTGCCAGCAGCCAGGGCTCTCGAGGACAGGTGAACTACGAGCAGTACTTC. This codes for CASSQGSRGQVNYEQYF.

This clonotype was observed a few times. The chain recombines TRBV5-1 with TRBJ1-1; D uncertain. The germline V and J ends were trimmed by 2 bases and 4 bases, with 9 bases remaining between them. CDR1 and CDR2 (germline): SGHRS, YFSETQ. The CDR3 loop spans 13 amino acids. CDR3 protein: CASSLRSSTEAFF. Here the CDR3 DNA reads TGCGCCAGCAGCTTACGGTCGTCCACTGAAGCTTTCTTT.

The genes are TRBV2 and TRBJ2-3; 7 nucleotides match TRBD2. In germline, CDR1 is SNHLY, CDR2 FYNNEI. V lost 7 bases and J lost 4; bases outside the gene matches: 8. CDR3 length: 14 amino acids. CDR3 sequence reads: CASTRGLAADTQYF. The CDR3 DNA reads TGTGCCAGCACCCGAGGGCTAGCGGCAGATACGCAGTATTTT.

V and J are TRBV6-1 and TRBJ2-2, with D possibly TRBD1 on 6 matching bases. Germline V gives CDR1 MNHNS, CDR2 SASEGT. The CDR3 contains 14 residues. Deletions cut 6 bases from V and 7 bases from J, with 15 bases between. CDR3 coding DNA: TGTGCCAGCAGCCCACTAGAGGGGGTCGGGGAGCTGTTTTTT. Translated, it gives CASSPLEGVGELFF.

This clonotype was counted many times. The chain combines TRBV29-1 with TRBJ1-1; a possible D gene is TRBD1 (6 bases). CDR3 length equals 13 residues. Germline V lookup: CDR1 SQVTM, CDR2 ANQGSEA. Between the trimmed V and J ends, which lost 4 bases and 2 bases, there was a span of 11 bases. CDR3 in amino acids: CSVVDRPNTEAFF. The DNA for the CDR3 is TGCAGCGTTGTGGACAGACCAAACACTGAAGCTTTCTTT.